This record covers a single T cell receptor beta chain. The data are from a study of blood T cell repertoires in COVID-19. Across the study: T cells, B-cell-depleted T cells, or PBMCs provided the cDNA or gDNA that served as material.

Clones were sequenced by immunoSEQ multiplex PCR, and TCRdb holds only the in-frame ones, with some missing. The data show over 150,000 clones, about 88% seen once. The sample comprised peripheral blood. The TCR comes from a man aged 50-59 years with COVID-19, enrolled during active disease.

The CDR3 sequence: CASSQVRGGADQETQYF. The CDR3 DNA is TGTGCCAGCAGCCAAGTTAGGGGGGGGGCCGACCAAGAGACCCAGTACTTC. This chain connects TRBV3-1 (or the pseudogene TRBV3-2) to TRBJ2-5, with a possible D match to TRBD2 (7 bases). The CDR3 length is 17 residues. Looked up from germline, CDR1 is LGHDT and CDR2 is YNNKEL (reference sequence). V was trimmed by 1 base and J by 0 bases, leaving 15 bases between them.